This paragraph reports one T cell receptor (beta chain). TCRdb's copy holds only in-frame clones and misses some; the assay was immunoSEQ multiplex PCR. The table records 60,000 or so clones, 80% to 90% of them present only once. The CDR3 spans 13 residues. Trimming left V 5 bases short and J 6 bases short, with 14 bases between. Germline assignment: CDR1 LNHNV and CDR2 YYDKDF (reference sequence). The data stem from a study of Tregs in tolerant kidney transplant recipients. Thawed PBMCs were FACS-sorted into unstimulated CD4+CD25+CD127- regulatory T cells, CD4+CD25- non-regulatory cells, CD4 and CD8 cells.

This receptor was taken from a human donor who received a combined kidney and bone marrow transplant. V is TRBV15 and J is TRBJ2-7; maybe TRBD2 (6 bases). The input for sequencing was Tregs from blood, taken before the transplant. The DNA for the CDR3 is TGTGCCACCAGCCCCCAGGGAGGTGGCGAGCAGTACTTC. Its protein is CATSPQGGGEQYF.